These T cell receptor beta chains were read from a single sample in a study of cytomegalovirus exposure and HLA in healthy donors. Profiled with immunoSEQ multiplex PCR; TCRdb holds only in-frame clones, not every one. The table includes roughly 190,000 clones, about four fifths detected once. The specimen was PBMCs. These receptors originate from a woman younger than 35 in good health and CMV-seronegative. Each CDR3 is given with its conserved first and last residue. The D gene is left open where the match is weak. Clone size is given for some rows only: seen once, a few or many times, or a class if the clone is expanded.

TGCAGCGTTGATACCGACACTGGCCTTGGAGGCTACACCTTC,CSVDTDTGLGGYTF,-,14,TRBV29-1,TRBJ1-2,-
TGTGCCAGCAGCTTGGCGTCCGGGGAACCCCCAGGCACCCTCCACTTT,CASSLASGEPPGTLHF,-,16,TRBV5-4,TRBJ1-6,-
TGCGCCAGCAGCCAAGATTTCTCGCGTACCCAAGAGACCCAGTACTTC,CASSQDFSRTQETQYF,-,16,TRBV4-3,TRBJ2-5,once
TGTGCCAGCAGCTCGTTGTTGGGAGGGTATGGCTACACCTTC,CASSSLLGGYGYTF,-,14,TRBV7-2,TRBJ1-2,-
TGCGCCAGCAGTGACCCTGATAGCGGAGAAGTTAACAATGAGCAGTTCTTC,CASSDPDSGEVNNEQFF,-,17,TRBV10-1,TRBJ2-1,few
TGTGCCAGCAGCTTACAGCGGGGGGCCTACGAGCAGTACTTC,CASSLQRGAYEQYF,TRBD2,14,TRBV7-2,TRBJ2-7,-
TGTGCCAGCAGTGATAGAGGCGGCGTCTTGCCCCAGCATTTT,CASSDRGGVLPQHF,-,14,TRBV2,TRBJ1-5,-
TGCGCCAGCAGCCAAGGGCGGGAGGGACGCTACGAGCAGTACTTC,CASSQGREGRYEQYF,TRBD2,15,TRBV4-3,TRBJ2-7,once
TGTGCCAGCAGCCCTGGGACAGGGGACTACGAGCAGTACTTC,CASSPGTGDYEQYF,TRBD1,14,TRBV6-5,TRBJ2-7,-
TGTGCCAGCAGTTTCAGCGGGAGGGTCGCGTACAATGAGCAGTTCTTC,CASSFSGRVAYNEQFF,TRBD2,16,TRBV28,TRBJ2-1,-
TGCAGCGTTGAACCTAGCGGGAGGGCAATAGAGACCCAGTACTTC,CSVEPSGRAIETQYF,TRBD2,15,TRBV29-1,TRBJ2-5,-
TGTGCCAGTAGTGCAGGAGAGGGACAGGGAAACACCGGGGAGCTGTTTTTT,CASSAGEGQGNTGELFF,TRBD1,17,TRBV19,TRBJ2-2,-
TGTGCCAGCAGCTTAGTTCAGGGGACCTATGGCTACACCTTC,CASSLVQGTYGYTF,-,14,TRBV7-2,TRBJ1-2,-
TGTGCCAGCAGCCCATGGGGCGGGACTAGCGAGAGTTTAGAGACCCAGTACTTC,CASSPWGGTSESLETQYF,TRBD2,18,TRBV7-6,TRBJ2-5,-
TGTGCCAGCACCCGAGGTGGTCTGAGCTCTGGAAACACCATATATTTT,CASTRGGLSSGNTIYF,-,16,TRBV9,TRBJ1-3,-
TGTGCCAGCAGCGGGGAGATCGGGGTGAGCTACAATGAGCAGTTCTTC,CASSGEIGVSYNEQFF,-,16,TRBV5-4,TRBJ2-1,-
TGCAGCACGGGAGCAAGCGGGAGGCCAGATACGCAGTATTTT,CSTGASGRPDTQYF,TRBD2,14,TRBV29-1,TRBJ2-3,-
TGCGCCAGCAGCCAAGATCAGGTTCAGGGGACAGGGGGGCCTTGGAAGACCCAGTACTTC,CASSQDQVQGTGGPWKTQYF,TRBD1,20,TRBV4-3,TRBJ2-5,once